These 26 T cell receptor beta chains were sequenced from one sample in a study of Ad26.COV2.S vaccination and SARS-CoV-2 variants. Generated by immunoSEQ multiplex PCR, the TCRdb table keeps only in-frame clones and is missing some. This repertoire shows 300,000 to 350,000 clones, approximately 90% found once; its top ten account for around 4.5%. The sample's treatment: some 20 received Ad26.COV2.S at low or high dose, single or two shots; about five received placebo; per-sample allocation not given. Collection of the samples took place on day 63 after the first injection of vaccine or placebo. The material sequenced was peripheral blood, taken in a trial of Ad26.COV2.S vaccine versus placebo. These receptors originate from a person between 18 and 59 years old who received the Ad26.COV2.S COVID-19 vaccine or a placebo.

The J gene is TRBJ1-4, the V gene TRBV18, with 9 bases aligning to TRBD1. The V gene's germline CDR1 is KGHSH and CDR2 LQKENI. The trim removed 2 bases at V and 7 bases at J, leaving 5 bases unmatched. CDR3 size: 15 residues. CDR3 sequence reads: CASSPTGGNSEKLFF. CDR3 nucleotides: TGTGCCAGCTCACCAACAGGGGGCAACTCTGAAAAACTGTTTTTT.

V and J are TRBV12-3 or TRBV12-4 and TRBJ1-1; D unresolved. Between the trimmed V and J ends, which lost 4 bases and 0 bases, there was a span of 6 bases. This CDR3 contains 13 residues. The CDR3 DNA follows: TGTGCCAGCAGTTCGGGGTTGAACACTGAAGCTTTCTTT. It yields the protein CASSSGLNTEAFF.

This clone turned up a few times. This chain connects TRBV4-3 to TRBJ1-4, with TRBD1 identical over 12 bases. Per germline, CDR1 LGHNA and CDR2 YSLEER. This CDR3 spans 16 amino acids. The V segment lost 0 bases and the J segment 8 bases; nucleotides outside the gene matches: 4. The CDR3 DNA reads as TGCGCCAGCAGCCAAGAACCTGGGACAGGGGGCGAAAAACTGTTTTTT. Residues: CASSQEPGTGGEKLFF.

The gene calls are TRBV28 and TRBJ1-3; 12 nucleotides agree with TRBD1. After removal of 2 bases from V and 4 bases from J, the junction contained 3 bases not matched to a gene. Germline values: CDR1 MDHEN, CDR2 SYDVKM. CDR3 length: 16 amino acids. The CDR3 region is CASSLGDRGLGNTIYF. The CDR3 bases are TGTGCCAGCAGTTTAGGGGACAGGGGGCTCGGAAACACCATATATTTT.

The chain carries TRBV3-1 (or the pseudogene TRBV3-2) and TRBJ2-7; 7 bases fit TRBD1. CDR3 length: 15 amino acids. In germline, CDR1 is LGHDT, CDR2 YNNKEL (reference sequence). The trim removed 1 base at V and 6 bases at J, leaving 9 bases unmatched. The CDR3 nucleotides read TGTGCCAGCAGCCAAGGTATAGACAGGGTTCGCGAGCAGTACTTC. Protein product: CASSQGIDRVREQYF.

The V and J genes are TRBV6-1 and TRBJ2-1; D gene unclear. CDR1 and CDR2 (germline): MNHNS, SASEGT. This CDR3 is 15 amino acids long. V was clipped by 3 bases and J by 7 bases, with 16 bases between them. CDR3 nucleotide sequence: TGTGCCAGCAGTGACGCGCTCTTGGGTTTTAATGAGCAGTTCTTC. Encoded protein: CASSDALLGFNEQFF.

The rearrangement joins TRBV6-2 or TRBV6-3 to TRBJ2-1; 10 bases match TRBD2. The CDR3 is 15 residues long. Germline CDR1 and CDR2: MNHEY and SVGEGT. After removal of 6 bases from V and 2 bases from J, the junction contained 4 bases not matched to a gene. Here the CDR3 reads CASSRAGGPYNEQFF. CDR3 sequence (DNA): TGTGCCAGCAGCCGAGCGGGGGGGCCCTACAATGAGCAGTTCTTC.

This rearrangement joins TRBV3-1 (or the pseudogene TRBV3-2) to TRBJ2-5; TRBD1 might be the D (6 bases). Between the trimmed V and J ends, which lost 1 base and 5 bases, there was a span of 8 bases. The CDR3 loop spans 13 amino acids. CDR1 and CDR2 from the germline V gene are LGHDT and YNNKEL (reference sequence). CDR3 DNA: TGTGCCAGCAGCCAAGCAGGGGTCGAGACCCAGTACTTC. Its translation is CASSQAGVETQYF.

The rearrangement links TRBV7-9 to TRBJ1-2; 9 bases agree with TRBD1. V shed 5 bases and J 7 bases; nucleotides not matched to a gene: 8. Germline V gene sequence: CDR1 SEHNR, CDR2 FQNEAQ (reference sequence). CDR3 size: 14 residues. CDR3 protein: CASSQSPGQGGYTF. The CDR3 DNA follows: TGTGCCAGCAGCCAGTCCCCGGGACAGGGTGGCTACACCTTC.

In nucleotides, the CDR3 is TGCGCCAGCAGCTGGATGGACAGGGGGGGATCCGCTTTCTTT. Translated: CASSWMDRGGSAFF. The chain joins TRBV5-1 to TRBJ1-1, with 10 bases lining up with TRBD1. The germline CDR1 and CDR2 sequences are SGHRS and YFSETQ. This CDR3 spans 14 amino acids. With 3 bases clipped from V and 11 bases from J, the junction kept 10 bases outside the gene matches.

The chain is built from TRBV19 and TRBJ1-6; 9 bases fit TRBD1. This CDR3 is built from 16 residues. Germline lookup yields CDR1 LNHDA and CDR2 SQIVND (reference sequence). The junction had 15 bases not matched to a gene; V was cut back by 4 bases and J by 14 bases. The chain's CDR3 is CASSTLGTGKGRTLHF. CDR3 DNA: TGTGCCAGTAGTACCCTAGGGACAGGGAAGGGGCGCACCCTCCACTTT. The entire variable domain, with the rest obtained from reference TRBV19 and TRBJ1-6, is as follows: DGGITQSPKYLFRKEGQNVTLSCEQNLNHDAMYWYRQDPGQGLRLIYYSQIVNDFQKGDIAEGYSVSREKKESFPLTVTSAQKNPTAFYLCASSTLGTGKGRTLHFGNGTRLTVT.

The rearrangement joins TRBV19 to TRBJ2-3, with 7 positions matching TRBD2. Germline V gives CDR1 LNHDA, CDR2 SQIVND (reference sequence). The CDR3 extends over 15 amino acids. V lost 2 bases to trimming and J lost 0 bases; unmatched junction nucleotides: 2. CDR3 sequence reads: CASSIRAGSTDTQYF. CDR3 DNA sequence: TGTGCCAGTAGTATACGAGCGGGGAGCACAGATACGCAGTATTTT.

The chain carries TRBV4-3 and TRBJ1-6; tentative D call: TRBD1 (5 bases). The length of the CDR3 is 17 residues. CDR1 and CDR2 from the germline V gene are LGHNA and YSLEER. The V and J ends lost 2 bases and 7 bases respectively, with 18 bases between them. The CDR3 nucleotides read TGCGCCAGCAGCCAATCTCTCGGGGCGTTAGGCAATTCACCCCTCCACTTT. Its protein product is CASSQSLGALGNSPLHF.

The J gene is TRBJ1-1, the V gene TRBV7-2; 11 nucleotides align to TRBD1. Trimming took 6 bases from V and 4 from J; bases not matched to a gene: 4. Per the germline V gene, CDR1 is SGHTA and CDR2 is FQGNSA. The CDR3 extends over 14 amino acids. CDR3 coding DNA: TGTGCCAGCAGTGGACAGGGGGCTGTCACTGAAGCTTTCTTT. It encodes CASSGQGAVTEAFF.

The chain combines TRBV5-1 with TRBJ2-7; 8 bases are shared with TRBD2. The CDR3 is 13 amino acids. Germline V gene data show CDR1 as SGHRS and CDR2 as YFSETQ. Trimming took 5 bases from V and 5 from J; bases not matched to a gene: 6. Here the CDR3 DNA reads TGCGCCAGCAGGGTCGGGGGGGTCCACGAGCAGTACTTC. Translation gives CASRVGGVHEQYF.

The chain combines TRBV2 with TRBJ2-7; 9 nucleotides line up with TRBD1. Germline loops: CDR1 SNHLY, CDR2 FYNNEI. With 8 bases clipped from V and 2 bases from J, the junction kept 7 bases outside the gene matches. This CDR3 comprises 14 residues. For the CDR3, the DNA is TGTGCCAGCCTCCTAGGACAGGGGACCTACGAGCAGTACTTC. It codes for CASLLGQGTYEQYF.

The CDR3 spells CSVSREVGTDTQYF. The CDR3 bases are TGCAGCGTGAGCCGGGAGGTTGGCACAGATACGCAGTATTTT. This chain uses TRBV29-1 with TRBJ2-3; 7 bases line up with TRBD2. The trim removed 6 bases at V and 1 base at J, leaving 7 bases unmatched. This CDR3 has 14 amino acids. Germline V gives CDR1 SQVTM, CDR2 ANQGSEA.

This chain joins TRBV3-1 (or the pseudogene TRBV3-2) and TRBJ2-6; no reliable D call. The V gene lost 4 bases and the J gene lost 2 bases, with 9 bases spanning the gap. The CDR3 runs to 15 residues. Germline CDR1 reads LGHDT; CDR2 reads YNNKEL (reference sequence). The CDR3 bases are TGTGCCAGCAGCCGATCTGCCACTGGGGCCAACGTCCTGACTTTC. It translates to CASSRSATGANVLTF.

This chain uses TRBV2 with TRBJ1-5; the D gene is possibly TRBD1 (6 bases). Trimming pared 3 bases from V and 4 bases from J, leaving 16 bases between. The CDR3 consists of 16 residues. Germline loops: CDR1 SNHLY, CDR2 FYNNEI. CDR3 residues: CASSDGGQILNQPQHF. The CDR3 DNA reads TGTGCCAGCAGTGACGGAGGACAGATTTTGAATCAGCCCCAGCATTTT.

The chain uses TRBV9 and TRBJ2-5; possibly TRBD2 for D (6 bases). V lost 3 bases, J lost 4 bases, and 10 bases lay in between. Germline CDR1 SGDLS, CDR2 YYNGEE. This CDR3 contains 13 residues. The CDR3 protein is CASSGGTLETQYF. CDR3 coding DNA: TGTGCCAGCAGCGGCGGGACTCTAGAGACCCAGTACTTC.

A word on this clone: The same CDR3 arises from other DNA sequences in this sample as well. J is TRBJ1-1 and V is TRBV4-3, with a tentative D call TRBD1 (5 bases). This CDR3 is 13 amino acids long. The V and J ends lost 4 bases and 5 bases respectively, with 11 bases between them. Germline V CDR1 and CDR2: LGHNA, YSLEER. CDR3 coding DNA: TGCGCCAGCAGCCGGGACCTAAATACTGAAGCTTTCTTT. Translated, it gives CASSRDLNTEAFF.

The sample holds one count of this clone. The chain couples TRBV30 to TRBJ1-1; D ambiguous. This CDR3 spans 13 amino acids. Germline values: CDR1 GTSNPN, CDR2 SVGIG (reference sequence). Between the trimmed V and J ends, which lost 2 bases and 0 bases, there was a span of 7 bases. CDR3 in amino acids: CAWSLSMNTEAFF. CDR3 DNA sequence: TGTGCCTGGAGTCTAAGCATGAACACTGAAGCTTTCTTT.

This sequence joins TRBV9 and TRBJ1-6; 10 bases are a match to TRBD1. V trimming: 1 base; J trimming: 9 bases; junction bases outside the gene matches: 4. The germline V gene has CDR1 SGDLS and CDR2 YYNGEE. The CDR3 runs to 15 residues. The CDR3 sequence is CASSVQGQGGSPLHF. The DNA for the CDR3 is TGTGCCAGCAGCGTACAAGGACAGGGGGGTTCACCCCTCCACTTT.

This sequence joins TRBV29-1 and TRBJ1-1; D gene unclear. Trimming removed 4 bases from V and 2 bases from J, with 11 bases in between. CDR1 is SQVTM and CDR2 is ANQGSEA in the germline V gene. The CDR3 spans 13 residues. The CDR3 bases are TGCAGCGTTGGGTCGGCCGTAAACACTGAAGCTTTCTTT. Translation gives CSVGSAVNTEAFF.

The chain links TRBV15 to TRBJ1-5, with TRBD1 matching 8 bases. V lost 5 bases to trimming and J lost 5 bases; unmatched junction nucleotides: 5. Germline CDR1 is LNHNV and CDR2 is YYDKDF (reference sequence). This CDR3 has 14 residues. The CDR3 region has the DNA TGTGCCACCAGCCAGGACAGGGTATATCAGCCCCAGCATTTT. It codes for CATSQDRVYQPQHF.

The J gene is TRBJ2-5, the V gene TRBV2; TRBD2 aligns across 7 bases. Germline values: CDR1 SNHLY, CDR2 FYNNEI. The trim removed 5 bases at V and 3 bases at J, leaving 3 bases unmatched. CDR3 size: 13 residues. CDR3 amino acids: CASSWAGEETQYF. The CDR3, as DNA: TGTGCCAGCAGTTGGGCGGGAGAAGAGACCCAGTACTTC.